Described below is a single TCR beta chain sequence and its context. The sample comes from a study of cytomegalovirus exposure and HLA in healthy donors. Germline V gene lookup returns CDR1 MNHEY and CDR2 SVGAGI. This CDR3 is built from 14 residues. Deletions cut 2 bases from V and 3 bases from J, with 11 bases between. The PCR had 60 Vbeta and 13 Jbeta primers. Assay: immunoSEQ multiplex PCR; the TCRdb copy retains only in-frame clones and omits some. The sample gives fewer than 200,000 clones, roughly two thirds of which show up once; approximately 3% is in the top ten. The J gene is TRBJ2-7, the V gene TRBV6-5; TRBD1 might be the D (5 bases). The sequencing sample was made of PBMCs. The sequence came from a woman in her twenties or thirties in good health and CMV-seronegative. Here the CDR3 reads CASSYTDTNYEQYF. DNA for the CDR3: TGTGCCAGCAGTTACACGGACACGAACTACGAGCAGTACTTC.